A selection of T cell receptor beta chains follows, all from one sample in a study of blood T cell repertoires in COVID-19. TCRdb's copy holds only in-frame clones and misses some; the assay was immunoSEQ multiplex PCR. The sample shows roughly 120,000 clones, around 64% of them seen only once. Sample: peripheral blood. Every receptor here comes from a human donor with acute or convalescent COVID-19. The donor label of this sample is uncertain. The CDR3 runs from the conserved cysteine through the conserved F or W. The D gene is left open where the match is weak.

j_call: TRBJ1-3; v_call: TRBV19; d_call: NA; cdr3_aa: CASRKERNTIYF; cdr3_nt: TGTGCCAGTAGGAAAGAGAGAAACACCATATATTTT
j_call: TRBJ2-4; v_call: TRBV5-1; d_call: NA; cdr3_aa: CASSLATGIAKNIQYF; cdr3_nt: TGCGCCAGCAGCTTGGCCACAGGGATAGCCAAAAACATTCAGTACTTC
j_call: TRBJ1-5; v_call: TRBV19; d_call: NA; cdr3_aa: CASSWGQSSNQPQHF; cdr3_nt: TGTGCCAGTAGTTGGGGACAAAGTAGCAATCAGCCCCAGCATTTT
j_call: TRBJ1-2; v_call: TRBV7-9; d_call: TRBD1; cdr3_aa: CASSEQGPYGYTF; cdr3_nt: TGTGCCAGCAGCGAACAGGGGCCTTATGGCTACACCTTC
j_call: TRBJ2-5; v_call: TRBV5-1; d_call: TRBD2; cdr3_aa: CASSLTSGGGKETQYF; cdr3_nt: TGCGCCAGCAGCTTGACTAGCGGGGGGGGTAAAGAGACCCAGTACTTC
j_call: TRBJ2-2; v_call: TRBV18; d_call: NA; cdr3_aa: CASSPTGTGELFF; cdr3_nt: TGTGCCAGCTCCCCCACGGGGACCGGGGAGCTGTTTTTT
j_call: TRBJ2-5; v_call: TRBV6-1; d_call: TRBD2; cdr3_aa: CASSEEPWTSGGKETQYF; cdr3_nt: TGTGCCAGCAGTGAAGAGCCCTGGACTAGCGGGGGGAAAGAGACCCAGTACTTC
j_call: TRBJ2-7; v_call: TRBV11-2; d_call: TRBD2; cdr3_aa: CASSLLPGLAGKGGEQYF; cdr3_nt: TGTGCCAGCAGCTTACTCCCAGGACTAGCGGGAAAAGGTGGCGAGCAGTACTTC
j_call: TRBJ1-1; v_call: TRBV5-6; d_call: NA; cdr3_aa: CASSLKYGAENTEAFF; cdr3_nt: TGTGCCAGCAGCTTGAAGTACGGTGCGGAGAACACTGAAGCTTTCTTT
j_call: TRBJ1-1; v_call: TRBV9; d_call: TRBD1; cdr3_aa: CASSAGQSNTEAFF; cdr3_nt: TGTGCCAGCAGCGCGGGACAGTCGAACACTGAAGCTTTCTTT
j_call: TRBJ1-6; v_call: TRBV14; d_call: NA; cdr3_aa: CASSQQIYNSPLHF; cdr3_nt: TGTGCCAGCAGCCAACAGATCTATAATTCACCCCTCCACTTT
j_call: TRBJ2-2; v_call: TRBV3-1/TRBV3-2; d_call: TRBD2; cdr3_aa: CASSQTLAGGGTGELFF; cdr3_nt: TGTGCCAGCAGCCAAACCCTAGCGGGGGGTGGAACCGGGGAGCTGTTTTTT
j_call: TRBJ2-5; v_call: TRBV7-8; d_call: TRBD1; cdr3_aa: CASSHNRGQETQYF; cdr3_nt: TGTGCCAGCAGCCACAACAGGGGGCAAGAGACCCAGTACTTC
j_call: TRBJ1-5; v_call: TRBV3-1/TRBV3-2; d_call: NA; cdr3_aa: CASSQTVNQPQHF; cdr3_nt: TGTGCCAGCAGCCAGACAGTCAATCAGCCCCAGCATTTT
j_call: TRBJ1-5; v_call: TRBV19; d_call: NA; cdr3_aa: CASSMMGWQAHQPQHF; cdr3_nt: TGTGCCAGTAGTATGATGGGTTGGCAGGCCCATCAGCCCCAGCATTTT
j_call: TRBJ1-5; v_call: TRBV5-3; d_call: NA; cdr3_aa: CARSPGGQPQHF; cdr3_nt: TGTGCCAGAAGCCCGGGGGGTCAGCCCCAGCATTTT
j_call: TRBJ1-1; v_call: TRBV3-1/TRBV3-2; d_call: NA; cdr3_aa: CASSQDLRRNAEAFF; cdr3_nt: TGTGCCAGCAGCCAGGACTTAAGACGGAACGCTGAAGCTTTCTTT